The entry that follows covers one TCR beta chain sequence. Germline V lookup: CDR1 MNHEY, CDR2 SVGAGI. The CDR3 spans 14 residues. Trimming took 5 bases from V and 5 from J, leaving 13 bases between them. Using immunoSEQ multiplex PCR, the repertoire was profiled, and TCRdb retains in-frame clones only, with some absent. The sample gives fewer than 70,000 clones, approximately 90% of which show up once; over 9.5% is in the top ten. These data come from a study of OX40 agonist ivuxolimab in advanced cancers. Across the whole study: The patients' treatment was ivuxolimab, an agonistic anti-OX40 (CD134) antibody.

The sequence derives from an adult with an advanced solid tumor such as melanoma, head and neck, liver or kidney cancer. Sequenced material: CD4+ or CD8+ T cells sorted from blood, taken in a trial of the OX40 agonist ivuxolimab. The genes are TRBV6-5 and TRBJ1-5; D ambiguous. CDR3 DNA sequence: TGTGCCAGCAGTCCCCAGGATACCTATCAGCCCCAGCATTTT. The encoded protein is CASSPQDTYQPQHF.